This T cell receptor beta chain derives from a study of shared clonotypes between healthy human individuals (dated by TCRdb to the early 2020s). For the study in its entirety: The cohort comprised a couple of women and three men aged 18 to 49 years. Per donor, three plates each were used for CD4 naive and CD4 memory, two for CD8 naive, and one for CD8 memory. The study deeply sequenced blood TCR repertoires of about five healthy adults to estimate repertoire size and the extent of clonotype sharing between individuals. To increase sequencing depth and limit assay-specific biases, TCR repertoire library preparation and sequencing were carried out by different laboratories using diverse techniques. Per donor, leukapheresis produced somewhere between about 0.9 and 9.5 billion PBMCs. What the research found in general, with its limitations: Even with the large sequencing depth, rarefaction of the sorted-subset datasets indicated that sequencing was incomplete. Because the study included a small number of donors, the genetic and exposure-history diversity represented was limited. Clonotypes shared by all four sorted-subset donors showed higher generation probabilities than non-shared clonotypes. When several donors were compared, the shared fraction of clonotypes was approximately 5% for naive CD4, roughly 3.3% for naive CD8, 2% to 2.5% for memory CD4, and roughly 0.43% for memory CD8. Sampling was limited to blood, and TCR repertoires in tissue likely differ from TCR repertoires in blood. Estimated clonotype richness was generally larger for naive than for memory subsets. Based on pairwise subsampling, the degree of clonotype sharing among donors was expected to be affected by sequencing depth.

As encoded in the germline V gene, CDR1 is MGHDK while CDR2 is SYGVNS. Trimming removed 5 bases from V and 4 bases from J, leaving 16 bases between the germline ends. From the cysteine up to the phenylalanine, the CDR3 has a length of 15 residues. Left in the record is the CDR3 DNA by itself, 45 bases read in frame from the first base. Healthy HIV-negative adults with no recently reported acute infections or vaccinations were included as donors. Every donor was a Caucasian adult residing in Nashville, Tennessee, USA. Magnetic negative selection was used to enrich CD4+ T cells, after which naive cells were positively selected on CD45RA and the negative fraction became the memory subset. Blood was collected by leukapheresis, and PBMCs were isolated by Ficoll-Histopaque density gradient centrifugation and then cryopreserved in liquid nitrogen vapor phase. Purity and quantity of every magnetically sorted T cell population were checked by analytical flow cytometry. Genomic DNA was isolated from each sorted fraction and quantified by UV absorbance on a Nanodrop 2000c.

TCR CDR3 regions were amplified from genomic DNA by multiplex PCR using the deep immunoSEQ assay. Extracted genomic DNA from each cell subset was spread evenly across all wells of several immunoSEQ 96-well plates, with each plate serving as a replicate. For sorted subsets, about 0.2 ug genomic DNA, equal to 30,000 or so T cell genomes, was loaded into each replicate PCR. Purified libraries were quantified with a Qubit 3.0 fluorometer, sized on a Bioanalyzer 2100, and re-quantified with the KAPA Library Quantification kit. A separate single-read 150-cycle Illumina NextSeq 550 flow cell was used to sequence each immunoSEQ 96-well plate. As for the authors' bioinformatics: Because only junctional sequences without quality scores were contained in the immunoSEQ output, filtering matching that applied to full-length reads could not be performed. Sequences were annotated with PyIR, a Python wrapper for IgBLAST v1.9, using IMGT germline references to assign V/J genes and CDR3. Reads were removed for weak V/J assignments (E-value above 1e-6), missing CDR3, stop codons, out-of-frame junctions, or ambiguous translated residues. A V3J clonotype was defined by an identical inferred V gene, J gene, and CDR3 amino acid sequence. The percentage overlap between two repertoires was calculated by dividing the number of shared unique clonotypes by the size of the smaller repertoire. Three approaches were used to assess repertoire richness: RTK rarefaction, the Chao1 estimator, and Recon v2.1 estimates of unobserved clonotypes. For all TCRbeta clonotypes obtained by the gDNA method from a few donors, generation probabilities were computed with OLGA. In its TCRdb copy, this immuneACCESS table keeps in-frame sequences only and misses some clones. Where compared with another copy, unresolved V genes explain less than half of these, and the others have no known cause. That table gives V, J and clone size, and the DNA gave D and trimming. Counted in this sample were 300,000 or so clones; approximately 79% of them appeared once. The leading ten clones occupy about a tenth of the sample.

Of note for this clone: Its antigen is unknown. No base quality information exists; no much larger clone differs at one position.

This sequence originates from a man aged 25-40 years in good health. Recombination joined TRBV25-1 with TRBJ2-3; a weak D assignment points to TRBD2 (5 bases agree). The sample consisted of memory CD4+ T cells sorted from blood. The cell subset or site label for this specimen denotes: CD45RA-negative fraction. The DNA is TGTGCCAGCAGTAGGTCGAGCGGAGCACCAGATACGCAGTATTTT. Translated, this is CASSRSSGAPDTQYF.